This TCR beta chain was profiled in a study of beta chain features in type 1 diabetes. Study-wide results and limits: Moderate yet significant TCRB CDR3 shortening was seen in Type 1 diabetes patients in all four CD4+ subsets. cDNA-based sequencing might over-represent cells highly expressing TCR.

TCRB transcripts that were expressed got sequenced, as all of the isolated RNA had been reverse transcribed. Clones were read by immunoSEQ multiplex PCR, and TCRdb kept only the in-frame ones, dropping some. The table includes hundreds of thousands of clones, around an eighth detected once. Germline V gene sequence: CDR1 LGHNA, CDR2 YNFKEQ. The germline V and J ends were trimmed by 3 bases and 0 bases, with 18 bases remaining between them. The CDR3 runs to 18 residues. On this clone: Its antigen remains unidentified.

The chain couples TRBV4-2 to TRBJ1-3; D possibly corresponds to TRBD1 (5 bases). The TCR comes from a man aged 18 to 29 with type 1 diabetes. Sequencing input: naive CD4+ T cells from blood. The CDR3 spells CASSHPLGDSLSGNTIYF. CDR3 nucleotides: TGTGCCAGCAGCCATCCGCTCGGAGACAGTCTCTCTGGAAACACCATATATTTT.